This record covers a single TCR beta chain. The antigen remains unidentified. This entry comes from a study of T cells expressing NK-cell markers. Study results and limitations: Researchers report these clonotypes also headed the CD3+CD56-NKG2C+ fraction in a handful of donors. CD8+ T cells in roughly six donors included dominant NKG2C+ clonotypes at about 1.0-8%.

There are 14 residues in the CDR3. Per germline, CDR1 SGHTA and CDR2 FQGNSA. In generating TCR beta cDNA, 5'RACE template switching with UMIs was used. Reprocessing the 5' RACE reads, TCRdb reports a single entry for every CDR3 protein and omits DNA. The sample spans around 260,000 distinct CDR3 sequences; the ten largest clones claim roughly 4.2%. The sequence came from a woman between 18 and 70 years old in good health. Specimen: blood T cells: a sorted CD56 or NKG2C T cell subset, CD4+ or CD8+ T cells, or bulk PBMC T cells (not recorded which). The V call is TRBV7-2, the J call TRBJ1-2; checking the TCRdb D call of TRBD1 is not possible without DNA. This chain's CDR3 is CASSLGVRNYGYTF.